What follows are 17 T cell receptor beta chains derived from one specimen sequenced in a study of blood T cell repertoires in COVID-19. Method: immunoSEQ multiplex PCR; TCRdb's copy keeps in-frame clones and lacks some. The repertoire holds about 270,000 clones, more than 85% seen once, with around 2.6% in the top ten. The sample was peripheral blood. The receptor source for this set is a person aged 18 to 30 with COVID-19, enrolled during active disease.

The J gene is TRBJ2-2, the V gene TRBV11-2, with 13 bases matching TRBD2. Per the germline V gene, CDR1 is SGHAT and CDR2 is FQNNGV. The CDR3 is 17 amino acids. The junction had 2 bases not matched to a gene; V was cut back by 4 bases and J by 0 bases. CDR3 DNA: TGTGCCAGCAGCTGGACTAGCGGGAGAGCGAACACCGGGGAGCTGTTTTTT. This encodes CASSWTSGRANTGELFF. The full variable domain, completed using reference TRBV11-2 and TRBJ2-2, is EAGVAQSPRYKIIEKRQSVAFWCNPISGHATLYWYQQILGQGPKLLIQFQNNGVVDDSQLPKDRFSAERLKGVDSTLKIQPAKLEDSAVYLCASSWTSGRANTGELFFGEGSRLTVL.

J is TRBJ2-5 and V is TRBV7-6; D gene uncertain. The CDR3 is 14 amino acids. V lost 2 bases, J lost 4 bases, and 11 bases lay in between. From germline, CDR1 is SGHVS and CDR2 FNYEAQ. CDR3: CASSLLHPGETQYF. As DNA, the CDR3 is TGTGCCAGCAGCTTATTACACCCGGGAGAGACCCAGTACTTC.

Remarks on this clone: A read error may account for a junction end that differs from germline. The J gene is TRBJ2-1, the V gene TRBV30, with D possibly TRBD2 on 5 matching bases. From germline, CDR1 is GTSNPN and CDR2 SVGIG (reference sequence). The CDR3 has 12 residues. CDR3 coding DNA: TGTGCCTGGACTAGCTCCGACAATGAGCAGTTCTTC. Translation: CAWTSSDNEQFF.

The V and J genes are TRBV28 and TRBJ1-2, with D possibly being TRBD1 (5 bases). This CDR3 contains 11 residues. Germline V lookup: CDR1 MDHEN, CDR2 SYDVKM. Trimming cost V 5 bases and J 4 bases, with 5 bases left between them. In DNA, the CDR3 is TGTGCCAGCAGTGGGGCCTATGGCTACACCTTC. This encodes CASSGAYGYTF.

The chain joins TRBV7-9 to TRBJ1-4; D is undetermined. V lost 5 bases to trimming and J lost 8 bases, with 12 bases between them. There are 13 residues in the CDR3. Germline V lookup: CDR1 SEHNR, CDR2 FQNEAQ (reference sequence). CDR3 in amino acids: CASSKPVAEKLFF. CDR3 in DNA: TGTGCCAGCAGCAAACCGGTAGCCGAAAAACTGTTTTTT.

This clone was counted a single time. The chain couples TRBV4-1 to TRBJ2-7; D unclear. In germline, CDR1 is MGHRA, CDR2 YSYEKL. This CDR3 is 12 amino acids long. The V end was cut by 0 bases, the J end by 6 bases, with 6 bases between. CDR3 nucleotide sequence: TGCGCCAGCAGCCAAGATCCCTCCGAGCAGTACTTC. It codes for CASSQDPSEQYF.

The chain links TRBV6-2 or TRBV6-3 to TRBJ2-7, with 7 bases lining up with TRBD2. The junction had 13 bases not matched to a gene; V was cut back by 5 bases and J by 3 bases. Germline CDR1 is MNHEY and CDR2 is SVGEGT. The CDR3 loop spans 16 amino acids. Here the CDR3 DNA reads TGTGCCAGCAGTCAACCCCCAGCGGGAATCTTCTACGAGCAGTACTTC. It translates to CASSQPPAGIFYEQYF.

The CDR3 spells CASSERTVKGTEAFF. The CDR3 bases are TGTGCCAGCAGTGAAAGGACAGTCAAGGGCACTGAAGCTTTCTTT. This chain links TRBV2 with TRBJ1-1; tentative D call: TRBD1 (6 bases). This CDR3 contains 15 residues. The germline CDR1 and CDR2 sequences are SNHLY and FYNNEI. Trimming left V 2 bases short and J 4 bases short, with 14 bases between.

This chain connects TRBV9 to TRBJ2-5, with TRBD2 identical over 15 bases. The V gene end was trimmed by 0 bases and the J gene end by 5 bases; junction bases not matched to a gene: 2. Looked up from germline, CDR1 is SGDLS and CDR2 is YYNGEE. This CDR3 comprises 16 residues. The DNA for the CDR3 is TGTGCCAGCAGCGTAGGTGGACTAGCGGGAGGGGAGACCCAGTACTTC. It specifies CASSVGGLAGGETQYF.

This chain uses TRBV9 with TRBJ2-1; D is perhaps TRBD2 (6 bases). The CDR3 has 14 amino acids. Germline V gene data show CDR1 as SGDLS and CDR2 as YYNGEE. Trimming took 4 bases from V and 7 from J, leaving 15 bases between them. This CDR3 reads CASSPGLTGNEQFF. CDR3 DNA sequence: TGTGCCAGCAGCCCTGGACTAACGGGGAATGAGCAGTTCTTC.

V and J are TRBV28 and TRBJ1-1; D is undetermined. Trimming pared 8 bases from V and 6 bases from J, leaving 10 bases between. The CDR3 is 11 amino acids. Germline lookup yields CDR1 MDHEN and CDR2 SYDVKM. The CDR3 sequence is CASRFGSEAFF. CDR3 bases: TGTGCCAGCCGCTTCGGGTCTGAAGCTTTCTTT.

The chain recombines TRBV4-2 with TRBJ2-5, with 10 bases identical to TRBD1. Looked up from germline, CDR1 is LGHNA and CDR2 is YNFKEQ. V was clipped by 0 bases and J by 3 bases; unmatched bases: 1. The CDR3 has 15 amino acids. For the CDR3, the DNA is TGTGCCAGCAGCCAAGACGGGACAGGGGAAGAGACCCAGTACTTC. It is translated as CASSQDGTGEETQYF.

A single count supports this clone. This sequence joins TRBV6-6 and TRBJ1-2; a weak D match, TRBD1 (6 bases). The CDR3 spans 12 residues. CDR1 is MNHNY and CDR2 is SVGAGI in the germline V gene (reference sequence). V was trimmed by 5 bases and J by 8 bases, leaving 12 bases between them. The CDR3 loop reads CASSTRTDGYTF. In nucleotides, the CDR3 is TGTGCCAGCAGTACGAGGACAGACGGCTACACCTTC.

The CDR3 protein is CASSELTGQSSYEQYF. The CDR3 coding sequence is TGTGCCAGCAGTGAACTCACGGGACAGAGCTCCTACGAGCAGTACTTC. The gene calls are TRBV6-1 and TRBJ2-7; 7 bases line up with TRBD1. With V trimmed by 2 bases and J by 0 bases, 7 bases remained unmatched. The CDR3 has 16 amino acids. Germline CDR1 is MNHNS and CDR2 is SASEGT.

A word on this clone: This sample also contains other DNA sequences that code for the same CDR3. The rearrangement joins TRBV2 to TRBJ2-5, with TRBD1 identical over 7 bases. CDR1 is SNHLY and CDR2 is FYNNEI in the germline V gene. V gave up 3 bases and J gave up 2 bases; unmatched junction bases: 0. There are 13 residues in the CDR3. This CDR3 reads CASSEGQQETQYF. In nucleotides, the CDR3 is TGTGCCAGCAGTGAGGGACAGCAAGAGACCCAGTACTTC.

Turning to this clone: A junction end diverges from the germline sequence, so it may reflect a read error. The rearrangement links TRBV25-1 to TRBJ1-1; D may be TRBD1 (5 bases). The CDR3 loop spans 15 amino acids. Germline CDR1 reads MGHDK; CDR2 reads SYGVNS. The CDR3 loop reads CTSSETSGGLTEAFF. The CDR3 coding sequence is TGTACCAGCAGTGAGACTTCGGGGGGTTTGACTGAAGCTTTCTTT.

For this clone: Other DNA sequences in the same sample also yield this CDR3. The rearrangement joins TRBV5-5 to TRBJ2-7, with 7 bases fitting TRBD1. This CDR3 is 13 amino acids long. In germline, CDR1 is SGHKS, CDR2 YYEKEE (reference sequence). Losses at the gene ends were 4 bases for V and 5 bases for J; bases not matched to a gene: 6. The CDR3: CASSVDRAHEQYF. The CDR3 DNA is TGTGCCAGCAGCGTTGACAGGGCCCACGAGCAGTACTTC.